The 29 T cell receptor beta chains below come from one sample, sequenced in a study of T cell responses to AZD1222 COVID-19 vaccine (dated by TCRdb to the early 2020s). Library method: the immunoSEQ multiplex PCR assay. The clones in this table, taken by TCRdb from immuneACCESS, are in-frame only. Not every clone is retained; where verified, under half of the shortfall comes from an unresolved V gene, and the cause of the rest is unknown. This sample comprises 250,000 to 300,000 clones, 90% to 95% of them detected only once. 0.55% of the sample is held by the ten biggest clonotypes. According to the study, the label for this sample's time point signals: about 28 days (+/-7) after the second vaccine dose. The sequencing used peripheral blood, collected 28 days after the second AZD1222 dose. The source is an adult who received the AZD1222 COVID-19 vaccine.

The rearrangement joins TRBV3-1 (or the pseudogene TRBV3-2) to TRBJ2-7, with 7 bases that match TRBD2. In germline, CDR1 is LGHDT, CDR2 YNNKEL (reference sequence). V was clipped by 0 bases and J by 0 bases; unmatched bases: 5. The CDR3 sequence is 16 residues long. CDR3 protein: CASSQDPAGISYEQYF. The CDR3 bases are TGTGCCAGCAGCCAAGATCCAGCGGGGATCTCCTACGAGCAGTACTTC.

The chain employs TRBV6-5 and TRBJ2-7; possible D gene TRBD1, 6 bases. Trimming removed 6 bases at V and 0 bases at J, with 15 bases between. The CDR3 length is 15 residues. Germline CDR1 MNHEY, CDR2 SVGAGI. This chain's CDR3 is CASRLRTASSYEQYF. CDR3 in DNA: TGTGCCAGCAGGCTACGGACAGCGAGCTCCTACGAGCAGTACTTC.

A note on this clone: At the DNA level, this CDR3 is encoded by other sequences in the same sample as well. V and J are TRBV5-1 and TRBJ1-1, with TRBD1 as a possible D gene (5 bases). There are 14 residues in the CDR3. V was pared by 0 bases and J by 1 base, with 7 bases between. Germline loops: CDR1 SGHRS, CDR2 YFSETQ. The CDR3 sequence: CASSLGDRNTEAFF. CDR3 sequence (DNA): TGCGCCAGCAGCTTGGGGGACCGGAACACTGAAGCTTTCTTT. Combining the CDR3 with reference TRBV5-1 and TRBJ1-1 gives the whole variable domain KAGVTQTPRYLIKTRGQQVTLSCSPISGHRSVSWYQQTPGQGLQFLFEYFSETQRNKGNFPGRFSGRQFSNSRSEMNVSTLELGDSALYLCASSLGDRNTEAFFGQGTRLTVV.

This clone was counted a few times. Other DNA sequences in this specimen translate into the identical CDR3. The chain has TRBV5-4 and TRBJ1-5; perhaps TRBD1 as D (5 bases). Deletions cut 0 bases from V and 4 bases from J, with 11 bases between. Germline loops: CDR1 SGHNT, CDR2 YYREEE (reference sequence). This CDR3 is built from 15 residues. Here the CDR3 reads CASSLAPGGNQPQHF. The CDR3 region has the DNA TGTGCCAGCAGCTTGGCCCCCGGGGGAAATCAGCCCCAGCATTTT.

This clone was seen only once. This chain connects TRBV5-1 to TRBJ2-6; unclear D gene. The V end was cut by 2 bases, the J end by 3 bases, with 12 bases between. This CDR3 is built from 16 residues. Germline V lookup: CDR1 SGHRS, CDR2 YFSETQ. CDR3: CASSLTLGGGANVLTF. In nucleotides, the CDR3 is TGCGCCAGCAGCTTAACGCTGGGTGGTGGGGCCAACGTCCTGACTTTC.

The gene calls are TRBV30 and TRBJ1-5; possibly TRBD1 for D (5 bases). Between the trimmed V and J ends, which lost 4 bases and 6 bases, there was a span of 13 bases. The CDR3 length is 13 residues. Germline loops: CDR1 GTSNPN, CDR2 SVGIG (reference sequence). For the CDR3, the DNA is TGTGCCTGGAATCCAGGGTTAAGTCAGCCCCAGCATTTT. This gives the protein CAWNPGLSQPQHF.

This chain links TRBV19 with TRBJ2-7; 8 positions match TRBD2. Losses at the gene ends were 5 bases for V and 3 bases for J; bases not matched to a gene: 15. CDR1 LNHDA and CDR2 SQIVND come from the germline V gene (reference sequence). This CDR3 is 17 amino acids long. The CDR3 loop reads CASSPGGSTGAYYEQYF. The CDR3 region has the DNA TGTGCCAGTAGTCCGGGAGGGTCGACAGGAGCCTACTACGAGCAGTACTTC.

The V gene is TRBV5-1, the J gene TRBJ2-3, with D uncertain. Trimming stripped 4 bases from V and 2 bases from J, with 8 bases between. Germline V gene data show CDR1 as SGHRS and CDR2 as YFSETQ. CDR3 length equals 13 residues. The CDR3 region has the DNA TGCGCCAGCAGCCAAGGATCCACAGATACGCAGTATTTT. It specifies CASSQGSTDTQYF.

The chain links TRBV19 to TRBJ2-3, with D possibly TRBD2 on 6 matching bases. Germline assignment: CDR1 LNHDA and CDR2 SQIVND (reference sequence). Trimming shortened V by 8 bases and J by 2 bases, and 14 bases separated the two germline ends. The CDR3 consists of 14 residues. CDR3 DNA: TGTGCCAGTCAGAGCGGGCTCCCCACAGATACGCAGTATTTT. It encodes CASQSGLPTDTQYF. Full variable domain (missing parts from reference TRBV19 and TRBJ2-3): DGGITQSPKYLFRKEGQNVTLSCEQNLNHDAMYWYRQDPGQGLRLIYYSQIVNDFQKGDIAEGYSVSREKKESFPLTVTSAQKNPTAFYLCASQSGLPTDTQYFGPGTRLTVL.

CDR3 region: CASSYDPAGNTEAFF. CDR3 bases: TGCGCCAGCAGCTATGACCCGGCGGGTAACACTGAAGCTTTCTTT. This chain joins TRBV5-1 and TRBJ1-1; D uncertain. The CDR3 extends over 15 amino acids. Trimming took off 3 bases at V and 2 bases at J, with 14 bases between the two ends. Germline V gene lookup returns CDR1 SGHRS and CDR2 YFSETQ.

The V call is TRBV28, the J call TRBJ1-1, with D hard to call. V lost 4 bases and J 4 bases, leaving 16 bases between the germline ends. Germline loops: CDR1 MDHEN, CDR2 SYDVKM. This CDR3 has 15 residues. The CDR3 reads CASSSLGDMGTEAFF. In nucleotides, the CDR3 is TGTGCCAGCAGTTCCCTCGGGGATATGGGCACTGAAGCTTTCTTT.

The rearrangement links TRBV7-8 to TRBJ1-5; D is perhaps TRBD1 (6 bases). Germline loops: CDR1 SGHVS, CDR2 FQNEAQ. The CDR3 spans 14 residues. V was pared by 2 bases and J by 5 bases, with 10 bases between. DNA of the CDR3: TGTGCCAGCAGCTTACGGGGGGCCTATCAGCCCCAGCATTTT. Amino acids: CASSLRGAYQPQHF. Combining the CDR3 with reference TRBV7-8 and TRBJ1-5 gives the whole variable domain GAGVSQSPRYKVAKRGQDVALRCDPISGHVSLFWYQQALGQGPEFLTYFQNEAQLDKSGLPSDRFFAERPEGSVSTLKIQRTQQEDSAVYLCASSLRGAYQPQHFGDGTRLSIL.

This chain uses TRBV4-1 with TRBJ1-2; TRBD1 might be the D (5 bases). Germline V gene lookup returns CDR1 MGHRA and CDR2 YSYEKL. The CDR3 totals 17 residues. Deletions cut 2 bases from V and 4 bases from J, with 20 bases between. This CDR3 is CASSQPSQGRGGYGYTF. In nucleotides, the CDR3 is TGCGCCAGCAGCCAACCCAGCCAGGGTAGGGGTGGCTATGGCTACACCTTC.

This clone has only a few counts. This chain links TRBV11-2 with TRBJ2-1; TRBD2 matches at 7 bases. V was clipped by 3 bases and J by 3 bases; unmatched bases: 11. The CDR3 length is 17 residues. CDR1 and CDR2 (germline): SGHAT, FQNNGV. CDR3 nucleotides: TGTGCCAGCAGCTTGTTGCGTGGTGGCGGGAGCTACAATGAGCAGTTCTTC. Translated, it gives CASSLLRGGGSYNEQFF.

The chain carries TRBV4-1 and TRBJ1-1; TRBD1 agrees at 8 bases. Germline CDR1 MGHRA, CDR2 YSYEKL. The trim removed 4 bases at V and 4 bases at J, leaving 8 bases unmatched. The CDR3 is 15 amino acids. The CDR3 spells CASSRTGWSGTEAFF. CDR3 coding DNA: TGCGCCAGCAGCCGGACAGGGTGGTCCGGCACTGAAGCTTTCTTT.

The chain is built from TRBV5-4 and TRBJ2-1; D possibly corresponds to TRBD1 (5 bases). The CDR3 spans 14 residues. Germline V gene lookup returns CDR1 SGHNT and CDR2 YYREEE (reference sequence). Trimming left V 0 bases short and J 3 bases short, with 7 bases between. CDR3 in DNA: TGTGCCAGCAGCTTGGTGGACAACTACAATGAGCAGTTCTTC. This sequence encodes CASSLVDNYNEQFF.

The J gene is TRBJ2-7, the V gene TRBV6-5; D gene uncertain. Trimming left V 6 bases short and J 3 bases short, with 6 bases between. Germline CDR1 is MNHEY and CDR2 is SVGAGI. CDR3 length: 11 amino acids. CDR3 loop: CASSGFYEQYF. The CDR3 coding sequence is TGTGCCAGCAGCGGGTTCTACGAGCAGTACTTC.

The gene calls are TRBV5-1 and TRBJ2-7, with 8 bases fitting TRBD1. Germline-derived CDR1 and CDR2 are SGHRS and YFSETQ. V dropped 0 bases and J dropped 6; count of bases not matched to a gene: 8. The CDR3 is made up of 15 amino acids. The CDR3 sequence: CASSLDSGTGAEQYF. The CDR3 region has the DNA TGCGCCAGCAGCTTGGATTCCGGGACAGGAGCCGAGCAGTACTTC.

The J gene is TRBJ1-5, the V gene TRBV5-6; unclear D gene. V was trimmed by 1 base and J by 7 bases, leaving 9 bases between them. The CDR3 runs to 13 residues. Germline lookup yields CDR1 SGHDT and CDR2 YYEEEE. CDR3 nucleotides: TGTGCCAGCAGCTTGTCGCAAGAGCAGCCCCAGCATTTT. It translates to CASSLSQEQPQHF.

The chain carries TRBV25-1 and TRBJ1-2, with D unresolved. The CDR3 extends over 14 amino acids. V dropped 4 bases and J dropped 0 bases, with 9 bases sitting between them. Germline V CDR1 and CDR2: MGHDK, SYGVNS. CDR3 sequence (DNA): TGTGCCAGCAGTGGGTCCCTAGCTAACTATGGCTACACCTTC. Translation: CASSGSLANYGYTF.

The chain uses TRBV29-1 and TRBJ2-7, with D unresolved. V lost 7 bases, J lost 6 bases, and 13 bases lay in between. CDR3 length: 11 amino acids. Germline CDR1 SQVTM, CDR2 ANQGSEA. The CDR3 nucleotides are TGCAGCGCCCGCCGGGCTGCCGAGCAGTACTTC. Amino acids: CSARRAAEQYF.

This clone showed up just once. This sequence joins TRBV5-5 and TRBJ2-7; D not certain. Germline V lookup: CDR1 SGHKS, CDR2 YYEKEE (reference sequence). CDR3 length: 13 amino acids. V lost 4 bases, J lost 7 bases, and 15 bases lay in between. In DNA form, the CDR3 reads TGTGCCAGCAGCCTAGGACCCTCACAAGAGCAGTACTTC. Translating gives CASSLGPSQEQYF.

The gene calls are TRBV2 and TRBJ1-1; maybe TRBD1 (5 bases). The CDR3 covers 15 residues. V was cut by 2 bases and J by 5 bases, with 15 bases left in between. CDR1 is SNHLY, CDR2 FYNNEI, per germline. The CDR3 is CASSELRGGRTEAFF. Here the CDR3 DNA reads TGTGCCAGCAGTGAACTTAGGGGCGGAAGGACTGAAGCTTTCTTT.

The chain recombines TRBV19 with TRBJ1-5; no definite D call. This CDR3 has 14 residues. Germline values: CDR1 LNHDA, CDR2 SQIVND (reference sequence). V was trimmed by 4 bases and J by 3 bases, leaving 10 bases between them. CDR3: CASSKSGINQPQHF. In nucleotides, the CDR3 is TGTGCCAGTAGTAAGTCTGGGATCAATCAGCCCCAGCATTTT.

To note about this clone: One end of the junction fails to match germline, which may point to a read error. This chain links TRBV7-2 with TRBJ2-3; 10 bases map to TRBD2. The CDR3 covers 16 residues. The germline gives CDR1 SGHTA, CDR2 FQGNSA. The DNA for the CDR3 is TGTGCCAGCAGCCTAGCGGGACTAGCGCCCGAAGATACGCAGTATTTT. It translates to CASSLAGLAPEDTQYF.

The rearrangement uses TRBV6-1 and TRBJ2-7, with 7 bases lining up with TRBD2. The germline CDR1 and CDR2 sequences are MNHNS and SASEGT. CDR3 length: 15 residues. V lost 4 bases and J lost 4; bases outside the gene matches: 10. The CDR3 reads CASSVGGRELYEQYF. Here the CDR3 DNA reads TGTGCCAGCAGTGTTGGTGGGAGGGAACTGTACGAGCAGTACTTC.

This clone was recorded once. The chain links TRBV19 to TRBJ1-2; D is ambiguous. CDR1 and CDR2 (germline): LNHDA, SQIVND (reference sequence). Trimming cost V 6 bases and J 1 base, with 6 bases left between them. The CDR3 is 12 residues long. The CDR3 DNA follows: TGTGCCAGTAGAAGGAATAACTATGGCTACACCTTC. Amino acid sequence: CASRRNNYGYTF.

The gene calls are TRBV5-6 and TRBJ2-2, with D perhaps TRBD2 (6 bases). V lost 4 bases and J lost 1, with 11 bases in between. Germline-derived CDR1 and CDR2 are SGHDT and YYEEEE. The CDR3 is made up of 15 amino acids. CDR3 loop: CASSHVAVNTGELFF. CDR3 coding DNA: TGTGCCAGCAGCCACGTAGCGGTGAACACCGGGGAGCTGTTTTTT.

The chain links TRBV18 to TRBJ2-1; 9 bases line up with TRBD2. CDR3 size: 15 residues. Looked up from germline, CDR1 is KGHSH and CDR2 is LQKENI. V lost 2 bases to trimming and J lost 5 bases; unmatched junction nucleotides: 4. CDR3 residues: CASSPRREGNNEQFF. The CDR3 coding sequence is TGTGCCAGCTCACCAAGGCGGGAGGGAAACAATGAGCAGTTCTTC.